One sample yielded the 26 T cell receptor beta chains listed below, sequenced in a study of control samples from healthy donors and cancer patients. Measured with immunoSEQ multiplex PCR; TCRdb has only the in-frame clones, and not every one. The table records around 130,000 clones, around 90% of them present only once. The sequenced sample was blood. Source of these receptors: a man aged 45-65 years in good health.

The chain is built from TRBV21-1 and TRBJ1-3. TRBV21-1 is recorded as a pseudogene. This CDR3 comprises 18 residues. The CDR3 sequence is CASSKNSRRGLAGNTIYF. The CDR3 DNA follows: TGTGCCAGCAGCAAAAATTCTAGGAGGGGGTTAGCGGGAAACACCATATATTTT.

This rearrangement joins TRBV6-4 to TRBJ1-3, with a possible D match to TRBD1 (6 bases). Germline V gives CDR1 MRHNA, CDR2 SNTAGT. Trimming removed 10 bases from V and 4 bases from J, with 11 bases in between. The CDR3 spans 12 residues. The chain's CDR3 is CATRDIGNTIYF. CDR3 nucleotides: TGTGCCACCCGGGACATAGGAAACACCATATATTTT.

This clone was found a few times. The rearrangement links TRBV20-1 to TRBJ2-7; D call uncertain. V lost 2 bases and J 2 bases, leaving 4 bases between the germline ends. The CDR3 covers 11 residues. Germline loops: CDR1 DFQATT, CDR2 SNEGSKA (reference sequence). The CDR3 DNA reads TGCAGTGCTAGACAGGCCTACGAGCAGTACTTC. As protein: CSARQAYEQYF.

The chain combines TRBV2 with TRBJ1-1; D call uncertain. Germline V CDR1 and CDR2: SNHLY, FYNNEI. This CDR3 has 13 residues. The germline V and J ends were trimmed by 7 bases and 1 base, with 10 bases remaining between them. The DNA for the CDR3 is TGTGCCAGCACACCGCAGGCGAACACTGAAGCTTTCTTT. Its translation is CASTPQANTEAFF.

The V call is TRBV12-3 or TRBV12-4, the J call TRBJ1-2; D might be TRBD1 (5 bases). Trimming removed 9 bases at V and 2 bases at J, with 13 bases between. CDR3 length: 13 residues. The CDR3 sequence is CASHNQGNYGYTF. In nucleotides, the CDR3 is TGTGCCAGTCACAATCAGGGAAACTATGGCTACACCTTC.

The J gene is TRBJ1-2, the V gene TRBV12-3 or TRBV12-4; maybe TRBD1 (6 bases). The CDR3 totals 13 residues. Trimming removed 6 bases from V and 4 bases from J, with 12 bases in between. CDR3 in amino acids: CASSPGRGYGYTF. DNA of the CDR3: TGTGCCAGCAGCCCCGGCAGGGGCTATGGCTACACCTTC.

This clone was counted once. The CDR3 is CASSPTREAEAFF. The CDR3 nucleotides read TGTGCCAGCTCACCAACGAGGGAGGCTGAAGCTTTCTTT. The chain links TRBV18 to TRBJ1-1; the D is unclear. The CDR3 is made up of 13 amino acids. Germline CDR1 KGHSH, CDR2 LQKENI. V was shortened by 2 bases and J by 6 bases, with 10 bases between the two germline ends.

V usage is TRBV27 and J usage is TRBJ1-2; possible D gene TRBD1, 5 bases. The V gene lost 2 bases and the J gene lost 1 base, with 5 bases spanning the gap. The CDR3 is 13 amino acids. Germline V gives CDR1 MNHEY, CDR2 SMNVEV (reference sequence). CDR3 DNA sequence: TGTGCCAGCAGTTTAGACAGTAACTATGGCTACACCTTC. This sequence encodes CASSLDSNYGYTF.

CDR3 nucleotide sequence: TGCGCCAGCAGCCAAGCCTTCGGATATAATTCACCCCTCCACTTT. Translated, it gives CASSQAFGYNSPLHF. The V and J genes are TRBV4-1 and TRBJ1-6; no reliable D call. V was cut by 1 base and J by 4 bases, with 8 bases left in between. CDR1 and CDR2 from the germline V gene are MGHRA and YSYEKL. The CDR3 totals 15 residues.

The rearrangement uses TRBV5-1 and TRBJ2-3; D tentatively fits TRBD1 or TRBD2 (5 bases each). The CDR3 extends over 16 amino acids. The germline V gene has CDR1 SGHRS and CDR2 YFSETQ. The ends were cut back, 4 bases at V and 2 bases at J, with 17 bases in the middle. In DNA form, the CDR3 reads TGCGCCAGCAGCCCTCGAGAGGGGTCCAACACAGATACGCAGTATTTT. Translating gives CASSPREGSNTDTQYF.

The chain carries TRBV5-4 and TRBJ2-3; D uncertain. Germline assignment: CDR1 SGHNT and CDR2 YYREEE (reference sequence). The germline V and J ends were trimmed by 4 bases and 6 bases, with 12 bases remaining between them. The CDR3 totals 13 residues. CDR3 nucleotide sequence: TGTGCCAGCAGCCCAAAGGATTCTGATACGCAGTATTTT. Translated, it gives CASSPKDSDTQYF.

The V and J genes are TRBV10-3 and TRBJ2-1, with a tentative D call TRBD2 (5 bases). Germline values: CDR1 ENHRY, CDR2 SYGVKD. The CDR3 is made up of 14 amino acids. With 0 bases removed from V and 6 bases from J, the gap between germline ends came to 9 bases. CDR3 protein: CAISESIEGNEQFF. CDR3 DNA sequence: TGTGCCATCAGTGAGTCTATAGAGGGCAATGAGCAGTTCTTC.

The V call is TRBV30, the J call TRBJ1-2, with D possibly TRBD1 on 5 matching bases. V lost 2 bases and J 4 bases, leaving 14 bases between the germline ends. The CDR3 has 14 residues. CDR1 GTSNPN and CDR2 SVGIG come from the germline V gene (reference sequence). In DNA, the CDR3 is TGTGCCTGGAGTATGGGGGACGGGCTCTATGGCTACACCTTC. Translating gives CAWSMGDGLYGYTF.

V and J are TRBV11-3 and TRBJ1-6; no reliable D call. The CDR3 consists of 15 residues. Per the germline V gene, CDR1 is SGHNT and CDR2 is YENEEA. Trimming cost V 5 bases and J 7 bases, with 15 bases left between them. CDR3 in DNA: TGTGCCAGCAGCCCTGGAGGGCGCGGAAATTCACCCCTCCACTTT. Its protein product is CASSPGGRGNSPLHF.

The rearrangement joins TRBV6-5 to TRBJ2-1, with 8 positions matching TRBD2. The germline V gene encodes CDR1 MNHEY and CDR2 SVGAGI. The CDR3 has 15 residues. With V trimmed by 6 bases and J by 4 bases, 8 bases remained unmatched. CDR3 sequence: CASSKPGGPYNEQFF. In nucleotides, the CDR3 is TGTGCCAGCAGCAAGCCGGGGGGGCCTTACAATGAGCAGTTCTTC.

V is TRBV4-1 and J is TRBJ1-1; the D gene is possibly TRBD1 (5 bases). V was clipped by 2 bases and J by 8 bases, with 15 bases between them. The CDR3 is made up of 14 amino acids. Germline V gives CDR1 MGHRA, CDR2 YSYEKL. The CDR3 region has the DNA TGCGCCAGCAGCCAACCCCTTCAGGGCTTCGAAGCTTTCTTT. Protein sequence: CASSQPLQGFEAFF.

V usage is TRBV7-2 and J usage is TRBJ2-1, with 7 bases identical to TRBD2. Trimming took 5 bases from V and 2 from J; bases not matched to a gene: 12. The CDR3 sequence is 17 residues long. Germline lookup yields CDR1 SGHTA and CDR2 FQGNSA. The CDR3 protein is CASSRRPGLPTYNEQFF. DNA of the CDR3: TGTGCCAGCAGCCGTCGTCCGGGACTACCCACCTACAATGAGCAGTTCTTC. Complete variable domain (other parts from reference TRBV7-2 and TRBJ2-1): GAGVSQSPSNKVTEKGKDVELRCDPISGHTALYWYRQSLGQGLEFLIYFQGNSAPDKSGLPSDRFSAERTGGSVSTLTIQRTQQEDSAVYLCASSRRPGLPTYNEQFFGPGTRLTVL.

CDR3 bases: TGTGCCATCAGTGTGGACCGCGGGACATCGAACACCGGGGAGCTGTTTTTT. Amino acid sequence: CAISVDRGTSNTGELFF. The chain is built from TRBV10-3 and TRBJ2-2; perhaps D is TRBD1 or TRBD2 (6 bases each). From germline, CDR1 is ENHRY and CDR2 SYGVKD. V was shortened by 4 bases and J by 0 bases, with 15 bases between the two germline ends. The CDR3 runs 17 residues.

The chain carries TRBV19 and TRBJ1-3; D is unclear. From germline, CDR1 is LNHDA and CDR2 SQIVND (reference sequence). The CDR3 is 15 residues long. V lost 1 base, J lost 0 bases, and 7 bases lay in between. Here the CDR3 DNA reads TGTGCCAGTAGTATAGGTCGGGACTCTGGAAACACCATATATTTT. It encodes CASSIGRDSGNTIYF.

This clone was counted once. This chain connects TRBV15 to TRBJ1-1; weak D call: TRBD1 (5 bases). V was shortened by 7 bases and J by 8 bases, with 17 bases between the two germline ends. This CDR3 contains 13 residues. In germline, CDR1 is LNHNV, CDR2 YYDKDF (reference sequence). CDR3 sequence (DNA): TGTGCCACCACAAAGTTGGCCGCAGGGGAAGCTTTCTTT. Protein: CATTKLAAGEAFF.

CDR3 protein: CASRPGETGWETQYF. CDR3 coding DNA: TGTGCCAGCAGGCCGGGGGAAACAGGGTGGGAGACCCAGTACTTC. This sequence joins TRBV27 and TRBJ2-5; either TRBD1 or TRBD2 may fit D (6 bases each). The ends were cut back, 6 bases at V and 5 bases at J, with 19 bases in the middle. CDR1 and CDR2 (germline): MNHEY, SMNVEV (reference sequence). The CDR3 extends over 15 amino acids.

This clone was recorded once. The rearrangement links TRBV6-1 to TRBJ2-7; perhaps TRBD1 as D (5 bases). The germline V gene encodes CDR1 MNHNS and CDR2 SASEGT. The germline V and J ends were trimmed by 2 bases and 0 bases, with 11 bases remaining between them. There are 15 residues in the CDR3. CDR3 sequence: CASSEMSGRSYEQYF. The CDR3 DNA reads as TGTGCCAGCAGTGAAATGTCAGGGCGCTCCTACGAGCAGTACTTC.

V usage is TRBV6-6 and J usage is TRBJ1-6; TRBD1 matches at 8 bases. CDR1 and CDR2 (germline): MNHNY, SVGAGI (reference sequence). V shed 6 bases, J shed 8 bases, and the junction held 3 bases outside the gene matches. The CDR3 spans 13 residues. CDR3 coding DNA: TGTGCCAGCAGGGACAGGGACCATTCACCCCTCCACTTT. Translating it yields CASRDRDHSPLHF.

The rearrangement links TRBV7-9 to TRBJ2-7; TRBD1 matches at 9 bases. Germline V gene data show CDR1 as SEHNR and CDR2 as FQNEAQ (reference sequence). V trimming: 5 bases; J trimming: 13 bases; junction bases outside the gene matches: 18. The CDR3 has 15 residues. The CDR3 region is CASSPGTGTSTIEYF. The CDR3 nucleotides read TGTGCCAGCAGCCCAGGGACAGGGACCTCTACGATCGAATACTTC.

The genes are TRBV10-2 and TRBJ2-4; TRBD2 matches at 14 bases. V lost 6 bases to trimming and J lost 1 base; unmatched junction nucleotides: 26. The germline CDR1 and CDR2 sequences are WSHSY and SAAADI. The CDR3 consists of 24 residues. The DNA for the CDR3 is TGCGCCAGCAGCACCCGTAGGGGGGTCGAGGCCGGGACTAGCGGGGGAGGGGCCAAAAACATTCAGTACTTC. Its protein product is CASSTRRGVEAGTSGGGAKNIQYF.

The V and J genes are TRBV19 and TRBJ2-1; 7 bases match TRBD1. This CDR3 comprises 14 residues. V lost 5 bases to trimming and J lost 7 bases; unmatched junction nucleotides: 8. From germline, CDR1 is LNHDA and CDR2 SQIVND (reference sequence). Written as DNA, the CDR3 is TGTGCCAGTAGTCCCGGGACAGCCTTTAATGAGCAGTTCTTC. Amino acids: CASSPGTAFNEQFF.